These 7 T cell receptor beta chains originate from one sample sequenced in a study of metastatic and nonmetastatic thyroid tumors. With MiXCR, TCRdb reprocessed the PCR reads. The sample lists 40,000 or so clones, less than 20% seen once, with 9.9% in the top ten. All patients were treatment-naive before thyroid surgery. Sequenced input: tumor tissue. The receptor set was obtained from a female donor with papillary thyroid cancer or a benign thyroid nodule (not recorded which). Some clones in this sample may be carry-over from other donors' samples.

The chain joins TRBV5-1 to TRBJ2-2; 12 bases match TRBD2. From germline, CDR1 is SGHRS and CDR2 YFSETQ. V lost 9 bases to trimming and J lost 1 base; unmatched junction nucleotides: 10. The CDR3 is 17 amino acids. In DNA, the CDR3 is TGCGCCATCATCTCGTTACTAGCGGGAGGGAACACCGGGGAGCTGTTTTTT. It specifies CAIISLLAGGNTGELFF. Complete variable domain (other parts from reference TRBV5-1 and TRBJ2-2): KAGVTQTPRYLIKTRGQQVTLSCSPISGHRSVSWYQQTPGQGLQFLFEYFSETQRNKGNFPGRFSGRQFSNSRSEMNVSTLELGDSALYLCAIISLLAGGNTGELFFGEGSRLTVL.

This clone has a count of ten or more. The chain combines TRBV28 with TRBJ2-7; D is perhaps TRBD1 (6 bases). Germline CDR1 reads MDHEN; CDR2 reads SYDVKM. The CDR3 spans 14 residues. V lost 2 bases and J 5 bases, leaving 13 bases between the germline ends. The CDR3 loop is CASSLGGRVNEQYF. Here the CDR3 DNA reads TGTGCCAGCAGTTTAGGGGGCAGGGTCAACGAGCAGTACTTC.

In this sample, this clone is medium-sized. The rearrangement uses TRBV27 and TRBJ2-7; 8 bases fit TRBD1. Germline V gene lookup returns CDR1 MNHEY and CDR2 SMNVEV (reference sequence). The ends lost 5 bases at V and 1 base at J; junction bases unmatched: 7. The CDR3 runs 15 residues. CDR3 loop: CASSVDRGTSYEQYF. CDR3 sequence (DNA): TGTGCCAGCAGTGTTGACAGGGGTACTTCCTACGAGCAGTACTTC.

In its sample, this clone was seen a few times. A much larger clone differs by one base, so this may be a read error. This chain uses TRBV14 with TRBJ2-7; the D is unclear. CDR1 is SGHDN, CDR2 FVKESK, per germline. CDR3 length: 15 amino acids. V lost 10 bases and J lost 3, with 22 bases in between. DNA of the CDR3: TGTGCCATCAGTTCAAGACGCGGCCTTCGCTACGAGCAGTACTTC. This codes for CAISSRRGLRYEQYF.

This clone showed up just a few times. This chain connects TRBV5-1 to TRBJ2-5; 10 bases match TRBD2. V trimming: 4 bases; J trimming: 4 bases; junction bases outside the gene matches: 7. Germline CDR1 and CDR2: SGHRS and YFSETQ. The CDR3 totals 15 residues. The CDR3, as DNA: TGCGCCAGCAGCCAAGCGGGAGGGGTGAGAGAGACCCAGTACTTC. Amino acid sequence: CASSQAGGVRETQYF.

Concerning this clone itself: The germline gene is not matched at one end of the junction; a read error may be the cause. The V gene is TRBV20-1, the J gene TRBJ2-2; D may be TRBD2 (5 bases). Germline V CDR1 and CDR2: DFQATT, SNEGSKA (reference sequence). This CDR3 is built from 15 residues. This chain's CDR3 is CSALERCYNTVELFF. CDR3 bases: TGCAGTGCTCTGGAGCGGTGCTACAACACCGTGGAGCTGTTTTTT.

In this sample, this clone turned up many times. The V call is TRBV6-2 or TRBV6-3, the J call TRBJ2-5, with 8 bases matching TRBD2. The CDR3 runs 17 residues. V gave up 2 bases and J gave up 0 bases; unmatched junction bases: 8. Germline V lookup: CDR1 MNHEY, CDR2 SVGEGT. The CDR3 loop reads CASSYTTSGKYQETQYF. The CDR3 coding sequence is TGTGCCAGCAGTTACACTACTAGCGGCAAGTACCAAGAGACCCAGTACTTC.